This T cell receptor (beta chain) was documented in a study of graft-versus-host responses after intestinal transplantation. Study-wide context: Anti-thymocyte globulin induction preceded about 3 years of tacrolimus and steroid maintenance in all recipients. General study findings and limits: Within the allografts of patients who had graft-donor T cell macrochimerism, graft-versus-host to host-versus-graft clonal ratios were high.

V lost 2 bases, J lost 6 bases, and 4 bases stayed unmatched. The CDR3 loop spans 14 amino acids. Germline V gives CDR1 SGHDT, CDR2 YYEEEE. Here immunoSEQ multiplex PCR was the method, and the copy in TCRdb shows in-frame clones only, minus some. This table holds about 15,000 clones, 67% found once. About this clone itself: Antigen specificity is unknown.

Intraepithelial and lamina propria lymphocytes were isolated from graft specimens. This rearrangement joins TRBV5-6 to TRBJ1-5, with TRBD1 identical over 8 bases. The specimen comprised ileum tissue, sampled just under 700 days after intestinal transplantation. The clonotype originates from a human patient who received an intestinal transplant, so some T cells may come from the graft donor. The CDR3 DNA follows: TGTGCCAGCAGCTTAGCAGGGGGCAGTCAGCCCCAGCATTTT. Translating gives CASSLAGGSQPQHF.